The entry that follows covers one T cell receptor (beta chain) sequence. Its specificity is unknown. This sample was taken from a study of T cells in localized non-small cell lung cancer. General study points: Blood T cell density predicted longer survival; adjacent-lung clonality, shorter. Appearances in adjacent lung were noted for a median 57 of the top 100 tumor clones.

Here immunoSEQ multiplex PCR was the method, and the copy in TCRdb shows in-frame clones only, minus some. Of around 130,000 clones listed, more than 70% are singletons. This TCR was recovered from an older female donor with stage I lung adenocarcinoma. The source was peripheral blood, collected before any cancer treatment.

In nucleotides, the CDR3 is TGTGCCAGCAGCCGAGACACAGATACGCAGTATTTT. Translated: CASSRDTDTQYF. V gene TRBV11-3 combines with J gene TRBJ2-3; unclear D gene. The CDR3 length is 12 residues. The germline V gene encodes CDR1 SGHNT and CDR2 YENEEA. V was trimmed by 5 bases and J by 2 bases, leaving 5 bases between them.